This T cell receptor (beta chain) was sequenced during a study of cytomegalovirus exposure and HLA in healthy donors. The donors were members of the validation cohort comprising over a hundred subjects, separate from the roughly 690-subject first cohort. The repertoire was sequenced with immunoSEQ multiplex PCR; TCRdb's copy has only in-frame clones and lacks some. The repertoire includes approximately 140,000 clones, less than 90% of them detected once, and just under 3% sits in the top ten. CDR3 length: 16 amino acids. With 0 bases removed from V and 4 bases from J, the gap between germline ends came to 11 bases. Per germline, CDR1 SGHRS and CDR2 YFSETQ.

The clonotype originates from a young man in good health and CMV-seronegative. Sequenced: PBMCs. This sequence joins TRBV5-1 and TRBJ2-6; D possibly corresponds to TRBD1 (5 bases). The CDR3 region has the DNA TGCGCCAGCAGCTTGGTAGCAGGGCCCGGGGCCAACGTCCTGACTTTC. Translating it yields CASSLVAGPGANVLTF.